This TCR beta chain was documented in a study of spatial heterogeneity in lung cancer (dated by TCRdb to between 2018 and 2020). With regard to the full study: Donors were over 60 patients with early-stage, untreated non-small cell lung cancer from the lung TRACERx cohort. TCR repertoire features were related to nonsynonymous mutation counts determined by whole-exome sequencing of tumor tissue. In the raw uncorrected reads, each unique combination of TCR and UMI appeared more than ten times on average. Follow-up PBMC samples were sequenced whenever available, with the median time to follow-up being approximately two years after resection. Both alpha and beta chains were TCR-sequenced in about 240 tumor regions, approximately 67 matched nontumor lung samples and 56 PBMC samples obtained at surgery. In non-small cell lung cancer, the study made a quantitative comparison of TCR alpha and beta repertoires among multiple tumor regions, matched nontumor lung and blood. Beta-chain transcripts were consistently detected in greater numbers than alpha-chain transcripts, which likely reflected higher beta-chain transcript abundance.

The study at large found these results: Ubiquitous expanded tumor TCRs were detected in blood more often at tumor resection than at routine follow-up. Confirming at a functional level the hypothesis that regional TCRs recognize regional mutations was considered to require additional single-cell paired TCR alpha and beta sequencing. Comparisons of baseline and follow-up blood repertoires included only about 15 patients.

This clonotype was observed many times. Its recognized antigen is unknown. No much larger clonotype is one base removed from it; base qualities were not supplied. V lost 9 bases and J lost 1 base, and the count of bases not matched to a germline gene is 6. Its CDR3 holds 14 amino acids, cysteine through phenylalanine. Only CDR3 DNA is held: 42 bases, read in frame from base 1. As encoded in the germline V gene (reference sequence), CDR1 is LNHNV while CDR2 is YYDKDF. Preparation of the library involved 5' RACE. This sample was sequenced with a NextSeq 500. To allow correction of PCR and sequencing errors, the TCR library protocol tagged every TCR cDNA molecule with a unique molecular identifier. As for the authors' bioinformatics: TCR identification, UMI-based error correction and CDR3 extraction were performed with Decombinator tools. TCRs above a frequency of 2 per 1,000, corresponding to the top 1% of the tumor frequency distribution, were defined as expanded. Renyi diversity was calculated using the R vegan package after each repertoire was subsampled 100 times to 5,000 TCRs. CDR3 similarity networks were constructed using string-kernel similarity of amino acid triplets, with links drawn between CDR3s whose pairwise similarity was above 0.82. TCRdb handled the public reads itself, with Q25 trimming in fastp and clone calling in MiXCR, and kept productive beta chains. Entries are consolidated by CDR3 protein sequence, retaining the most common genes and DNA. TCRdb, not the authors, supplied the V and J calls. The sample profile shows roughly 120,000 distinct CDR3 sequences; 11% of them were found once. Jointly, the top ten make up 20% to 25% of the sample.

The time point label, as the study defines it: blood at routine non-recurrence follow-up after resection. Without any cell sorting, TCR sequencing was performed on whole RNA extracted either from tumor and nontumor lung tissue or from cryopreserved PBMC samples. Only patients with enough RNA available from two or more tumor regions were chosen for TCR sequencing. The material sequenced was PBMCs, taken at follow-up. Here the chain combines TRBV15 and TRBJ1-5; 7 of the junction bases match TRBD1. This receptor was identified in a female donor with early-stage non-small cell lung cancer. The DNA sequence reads TGTGCCACTACGGGACAGCCGAGCAATCAGCCCCAGCATTTT. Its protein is CATTGQPSNQPQHF.